Listed below are T cell receptor beta chains from one sample, sequenced in a study of sequential checkpoint blockade in melanoma. Some clones are missing from TCRdb's copy, which holds only in-frame ones; the method was immunoSEQ multiplex PCR. The profile shows roughly 29,000 clones, 75% to 85% of them singletons. The material was CD8+ T cells sorted from blood (inferred from file names), obtained from a patient given nivolumab and ipilimumab in sequence. All receptors derive from a human donor with melanoma. CDR3s include the opening cysteine and the closing phenylalanine or tryptophan. The order of the fields is J gene, V gene, clone size, D gene, CDR3 DNA, CDR3 protein. A D gene is named only where the DNA matches it firmly. Clone size is stated in some rows and not others, as once, few, many or a class when expanded.

TRBJ2-5,TRBV4-2,.,TRBD2,TGTGCCAGCAGCCAAGATGGTAGCGGGGGGGCGGGGGAGACCCAGTACTTC,CASSQDGSGGAGETQYF
TRBJ2-5,TRBV11-2,.,.,TGTGCCAGCAGCCATCGGGGGACCCCAGAGACCCAGTACTTC,CASSHRGTPETQYF
TRBJ1-2,TRBV7-9,.,TRBD1,TGTGCCAGCAGCTACAGAATGGACAGGACTGTCACCTTC,CASSYRMDRTVTF
TRBJ2-1,TRBV5-1,once,TRBD1,TGCGCCAGCAGCTTCTGGGCCCTGGGACAGGGGGCTACCTACAATGAGCAGTTCTTC,CASSFWALGQGATYNEQFF
TRBJ2-7,TRBV29-1,.,TRBD1,TGCAGCGGGTGGACAGGGGATACCTACGAGCAGTACTTC,CSGWTGDTYEQYF
TRBJ2-2,TRBV5-4,.,TRBD1,TGTGCCAGCAGCTGGGGGACAGGGCCCGGGGAGCTGTTTTTT,CASSWGTGPGELFF
TRBJ1-3,TRBV13,.,TRBD1,TGTGCCAGCAGCCCTAGTGGGATCCCCAAGGAGAGGAGGGACAGCTCTGGAAACACCATATATTTT,CASSPSGIPKERRDSSGNTIYF
TRBJ2-7,TRBV9,once,.,TGTGCCAGCAGCGTAGAATCCAGGGGCGAGCAGTACTTC,CASSVESRGEQYF
TRBJ2-7,TRBV20-1,.,.,TGCAGTGCTAGGCAGGGGCCCGAGCAGTACTTC,CSARQGPEQYF
TRBJ2-7,TRBV29-1,.,.,TGCAGCGTTGAAGTCCCCCAGCAAAACAGCAGATCCTCCTACGAGCAGTACTTC,CSVEVPQQNSRSSYEQYF